This TCR beta chain emerged from a study of cytomegalovirus exposure and HLA in healthy donors. Study-wide points: Reportedly, HLA-A and HLA-B alleles of most subjects were accurately predicted from TCR beta. In a later analysis, TCR beta V- and J-gene trimming showed a link to a missense DCLRE1C variant. In a later analysis, several top co-occurrence clusters appeared linked to parvovirus B19, influenza, CMV and Epstein-Barr virus.

A note on this clone: What it recognizes is unknown.

Sampled while nominally healthy, donors likely had unrecorded immune exposures. The study ran its PCR with 60 Vbeta and 13 Jbeta primers. Repertoires were generated with immunoSEQ multiplex PCR, while TCRdb's copy carries only in-frame clones and drops some. The table has 65,000 to 95,000 clones, approximately 78% seen once. The sample taken for sequencing was PBMCs. The TCR sequence derives from a male donor in good health and CMV-seropositive.

The CDR3, as DNA: TGTGCCAGCAGCTCGGGACAGGCGAACACTGAAGCTTTCTTT. This sequence encodes CASSSGQANTEAFF. V is TRBV27 and J is TRBJ1-1, with TRBD1 matching over 8 bases. The germline CDR1 and CDR2 sequences are MNHEY and SMNVEV (reference sequence). This CDR3 spans 14 amino acids. V dropped 6 bases and J dropped 1; count of bases not matched to a gene: 4.